The 3 T cell receptor beta chains presented below share a single source sample, sequenced in a study of Graves' ophthalmopathy and Graves' hyperthyroidism. TCR beta CDR3 amplification used RNA transcripts. An opening RT-PCR round employed HTBI primers and preceded a second-round multiplex PCR. From the multiplex PCR reads, TCRdb called clonotypes with MiXCR, one entry per CDR3 protein. The repertoire includes about 420,000 distinct CDR3 sequences, over 20% of them detected once, and around 3.1% sits in the top ten. Specimen: peripheral blood. The receptors derive from a woman aged 18-35 years with stable Graves' hyperthyroidism.

This clonotype has a count of ten or more. The V and J genes are TRBV7-3 and TRBJ2-7; D is unresolved. The CDR3 runs 13 residues. Germline loops: CDR1 SGHTA, CDR2 FQGTGA. V was trimmed by 5 bases and J by 3 bases, leaving 11 bases between them. The CDR3 DNA follows: TGTGCCAGCAGCCGGAGTCCTGGCTACGAGCAGTACTTC. Encoded protein: CASSRSPGYEQYF.

This clonotype was counted ten times or more. The chain links TRBV5-1 to TRBJ1-2, with D perhaps TRBD1 (6 bases). Between the trimmed V and J ends, which lost 0 bases and 8 bases, there was a span of 17 bases. The CDR3 totals 15 residues. CDR1 and CDR2 from the germline V gene are SGHRS and YFSETQ. CDR3 in amino acids: CASSLAPGAVEGYTF. The DNA of the CDR3 is TGCGCCAGCAGCTTGGCTCCGGGGGCGGTAGAAGGCTACACCTTC.

This clonotype was found many times. This chain links TRBV27 with TRBJ1-1; the D gene is possibly TRBD1 (5 bases). Trimming left V 2 bases short and J 8 bases short, with 12 bases between. The CDR3 loop spans 13 amino acids. The germline V gene has CDR1 MNHEY and CDR2 SMNVEV (reference sequence). CDR3 in amino acids: CASSLVGGSEAFF. As DNA, the CDR3 is TGTGCCAGCAGTTTAGTTGGGGGTTCGGAAGCTTTCTTT.